This is a list of T cell receptor beta chains from one sample in a study of blood T cells in healthy people across ages. From the 5' RACE reads, TCRdb called clonotypes with MiXCR, one entry per CDR3 protein. The table has about 620,000 distinct CDR3 sequences, 52% seen once; the top ten hold about 13%. Sequenced sample: blood. The receptors were sampled from a woman over 75 in good health. The CDR3 runs from the conserved cysteine through the conserved F or W. The order of the fields is clone size, D gene, V gene, J gene, CDR3 DNA, CDR3 protein. A D gene is named only where the DNA matches it firmly. A row's size may be missing; if present it is once, few, many or a size class.

>.|.|TRBV20-1|TRBJ1-4
TGCAGTGCTAGTAATGGGCGGCTGATGAATGAAAAACTGTTTTTT
CSASNGRLMNEKLFF
>.|TRBD1|TRBV7-2|TRBJ1-2
TGTGCCAGCAGTGCGGACAGGCTAAACTATGGCTACACCTTC
CASSADRLNYGYTF
>many|TRBD2|TRBV28|TRBJ2-7
TGTGCCAGCACTATCGGGGGGACTAGCGTCGACGAGCAGTACTTC
CASTIGGTSVDEQYF
>many|.|TRBV24-1|TRBJ2-3
TGTGCCACCAGTTCCGCAGGCCGCCGCACAGATACGCAGTATTTT
CATSSAGRRTDTQYF
>.|.|TRBV25-1|TRBJ2-6
TGTGCCAGCAGTGAATGGTTCTCTGGGGCCAACGTCCTGACTTTC
CASSEWFSGANVLTF
>once|TRBD1|TRBV3-1|TRBJ2-7
TGTGCCAGCACCACCACTCAACAGGGGTTTAACTCCTACGAGCAGTACTTC
CASTTTQQGFNSYEQYF
>few|.|TRBV20-1|TRBJ1-6
TGCAGTGCTAGAGTGGGCCGGGTGGCATTCTCCTATAATTCACCCCTCCACTTT
CSARVGRVAFSYNSPLHF
>.|.|TRBV6-2/TRBV6-3|TRBJ2-3
TGTGCCAGCAGTCGGCCCAAAGTTAGCACAGATACGCAGTATTTT
CASSRPKVSTDTQYF
>.|TRBD1|TRBV10-3|TRBJ2-3
TGTGCCATCAGTCCTCACCGGACAGGTGGGGCAGATACGCAGTATTTT
CAISPHRTGGADTQYF
>.|.|TRBV4-2|TRBJ1-1
TGTGCCAGCAGCCAGAGTGACAGGTCGGGGGCTGAAGCTTTCTTT
CASSQSDRSGAEAFF
>once|TRBD1|TRBV29-1|TRBJ2-7
TGCAGCGTTGGGCAGGGGGTCTCGGCGGCACAGTACTTC
CSVGQGVSAAQYF
>few|.|TRBV20-1|TRBJ1-1
TGCAGTGCTCCAGGGTTTAAGGAAACTTTCTTT
CSAPGFKETFF
>many|TRBD2|TRBV7-2|TRBJ2-3
TGTGCCAGCAGCTTACCGGGAGGGAGCACAGATACGCAGTATTTT
CASSLPGGSTDTQYF
>.|.|TRBV5-1|TRBJ1-1
TGCGCCAGCAGCTTGATGGGGCGGGACACCGAAGCTTTCTTT
CASSLMGRDTEAFF
>.|TRBD2|TRBV6-2/TRBV6-3|TRBJ2-1
TGTGTCAGCAGCTTCTATAGCGGGAGGGGATATAACAATGAGCAGTTCTTC
CVSSFYSGRGYNNEQFF
>.|TRBD2|TRBV20-1|TRBJ2-1
TGCAGTGCTAGAGACCCTGGACTAGTTTTACCCAATGAGCAGTTCTTC
CSARDPGLVLPNEQFF
>many|.|TRBV7-2|TRBJ2-3
TGTGCCAGCAGCCCTTCTGCGGGTGCACGAGATACGCAGTATTTT
CASSPSAGARDTQYF
>many|.|TRBV29-1|TRBJ2-3
TGCAGCGTTGAGGTAGCTTCCACAGATACGCAGTATTTT
CSVEVASTDTQYF
>many|.|TRBV13|TRBJ1-6
TGTGCCAGCAGCTTAGGCTTTGATAATTCACCCCTCCACTTT
CASSLGFDNSPLHF
>.|.|TRBV9|TRBJ2-3
TGTGCCAGCAGCGTAGTAGGAGGGCTACCCACAGGTACGCAGTATTTT
CASSVVGGLPTGTQYF
>once|.|TRBV20-1|TRBJ2-1
TGCAGTGCTAGAGGAGCCGACACGGGCAATGAGCAGTTCTTC
CSARGADTGNEQFF
>.|TRBD2|TRBV28|TRBJ2-7
TGTGCCAGCATTGCTAGCGGGAGGGCCTCCGAGCAGTACTTC
CASIASGRASEQYF
>many|TRBD2|TRBV20-1|TRBJ2-7
TGCAGTGCTAGAGATCTAGCTAGCGGGAGTCTATCTGAGCAGTACTTC
CSARDLASGSLSEQYF
>few|TRBD1|TRBV28|TRBJ2-5
TGTGCCAGCAGTTTAGGCGGGACAGGGGCTAATGAGCAGTACTTC
CASSLGGTGANEQYF
>.|.|TRBV6-1|TRBJ1-1
TGTGCCAGCCGAAATACTGAAGCTTTCTTT
CASRNTEAFF
>few|.|TRBV6-6|TRBJ2-3
TGTGCCAGCAGTTACATGTCAGCTACAGATACGCAGTATTTT
CASSYMSATDTQYF
>many|.|TRBV7-2|TRBJ2-3
TGTGCCAGCCGGCCGAGAATGTCCACAGATACGCAGTATTTT
CASRPRMSTDTQYF
>.|.|TRBV20-1|TRBJ2-1
TGCAGTGCTTTACACCGAGGTGAGCAGTTCTTC
CSALHRGEQFF
>.|.|TRBV20-1|TRBJ2-3
TGCAGTGCTAGATCTCTCCGGAGGGCCGCAGATACGCAGTATTTT
CSARSLRRAADTQYF
>.|TRBD2|TRBV3-1|TRBJ2-3
TGTGCCAGCAGCCCAGACGGCGGGAGGGCCACTACGCAGTATTTT
CASSPDGGRATTQYF
>.|TRBD1|TRBV27|TRBJ1-6
TGTGCCAGCAGTTTATTTGGGACAGGGGCACCCCTCCACTTT
CASSLFGTGAPLHF
>.|.|TRBV6-1|TRBJ1-1
TGTGCCAGCAGGGACAGAGCGATGAACACTGAAGCTTTCTTT
CASRDRAMNTEAFF
>few|.|TRBV20-1|TRBJ2-1
TGCAGTGCTAGTGTCTACTACAATGAGCAGTTCTTC
CSASVYYNEQFF
>.|TRBD1|TRBV4-1|TRBJ2-4
TGCGCCAGCAGCCAACCCCCGGGACAGGGGACTGCCAAAAACATTCAGTACTTC
CASSQPPGQGTAKNIQYF
>.|.|TRBV19|TRBJ1-6
TGTGCCAGTAGTATCCTCCAGGGATTTAATTCACCCCTCCACTTT
CASSILQGFNSPLHF
>.|.|TRBV12-3/TRBV12-4|TRBJ1-2
TGTGCCAGCGGGGGGACTAAAAAGATTTATGGCTACACCTTC
CASGGTKKIYGYTF
>many|.|TRBV27|TRBJ2-7
TGTGCCAGCAGTTTACTGCCTCCGTACGAGCAGTACTTC
CASSLLPPYEQYF
>once|TRBD2|TRBV28|TRBJ2-4
TGTGCCAGCAGAAACCAGGGACTAGCGGGAGCCAAAAACATTCAGTACTTC
CASRNQGLAGAKNIQYF
>.|.|TRBV20-1|TRBJ1-2
TGCAGTGCTACCCAACAGGGAAAGGACTATGGCTACACCTTC
CSATQQGKDYGYTF
>.|.|TRBV28|TRBJ1-5
TGTGCCAGCAGTCCCCCCCCGGGGCCCCAGCATTTT
CASSPPPGPQHF
>.|.|TRBV28|TRBJ1-5
TGTGCCAGCAGTCTCGACAGAGACAATCAGCCCCAGCATTTT
CASSLDRDNQPQHF
>.|.|TRBV13|TRBJ2-1
TGTGCCAGCAGCTTGGCGGACCCCAATGAGCAGTTCTTC
CASSLADPNEQFF
>.|.|TRBV6-5|TRBJ2-3
TGTGCCTGCAGTTCCGCGGGTCTCCTGACAAATACGCAGTATTTT
CACSSAGLLTNTQYF
>.|.|TRBV2|TRBJ1-2
TGTGCCAGCAGTACCAACGGGGGGCGCGGCTACACCTTC
CASSTNGGRGYTF
>.|.|TRBV12-3/TRBV12-4|TRBJ2-1
TGTGCCAGCAGTCTCCCGGGACCCTTCTGGAATGAGCAGTTCTTC
CASSLPGPFWNEQFF
>.|TRBD1|TRBV7-9|TRBJ1-2
TGTGCCAGCGCTTGCGACAGGGTCTATGGCTACACCTTC
CASACDRVYGYTF
>.|.|TRBV3-1|TRBJ2-1
TGTGCCAGCAGACGGACGGGCTCCTACAATGAGCAGTTCTTC
CASRRTGSYNEQFF
>.|.|TRBV5-1|TRBJ2-3
TGCGCCAGCAGCTTAGGGGCCAACACAGGTACGCAGTATTTT
CASSLGANTGTQYF
>.|.|TRBV9|TRBJ2-4
TGTGCCAGCAGCGTTGGAGACAGCCTAAACATTCAGTACTTC
CASSVGDSLNIQYF
>.|.|TRBV4-2|TRBJ2-4
TGTGCCAGCAGCCAGGGGGACTCCCGGTATAGCAAAAACATTCAGTACTTC
CASSQGDSRYSKNIQYF
>few|TRBD1|TRBV5-1|TRBJ1-2
TGCGCCAGCAGCTTAGCGACAGGGGGCTCCTCTGGCTACACCTTC
CASSLATGGSSGYTF
>once|.|TRBV7-2|TRBJ2-7
TGTGCCAGCAGCCCCGTGGCGACGGGGTCTACCTACAATGAGCAGTACTTC
CASSPVATGSTYNEQYF
>once|.|TRBV18|TRBJ2-3
TGTCCCAGCTCACTATACACACCGGAGACAGATACGCAGTATTTT
CPSSLYTPETDTQYF
>.|.|TRBV2|TRBJ2-7
TGTGCCAGCAGTGGCCGGGGGCTCTACAATGAGCAGTACTTC
CASSGRGLYNEQYF
>.|.|TRBV12-3/TRBV12-4|TRBJ2-1
TGTGCCAGCAGAGGGGGGTTGGTGGAGACCCAGTTCTTC
CASRGGLVETQFF
>.|.|TRBV2|TRBJ2-7
TGTGCCAGCAATCGGCAAGGGGGTACCTCCTACGAGCAGTACTTC
CASNRQGGTSYEQYF
>.|TRBD1|TRBV20-1|TRBJ1-1
TGCAGTGCTAGCCCCCCTGGGACAGGGGGCACTGAAGCTTTCTTT
CSASPPGTGGTEAFF